Here is one T cell receptor (beta chain) with its context. The data were obtained in a study of blood T cell repertoires in COVID-19. Study overall: From T cells, B-cell-depleted T cells, or PBMCs came the material, which was cDNA or gDNA.

Symptom resolution, clearance, or two negative PCRs marked the recovered donors of Cohort 3. From germline, CDR1 is KGHSH and CDR2 LQKENI. The CDR3 runs 10 residues. The V and J ends lost 8 bases and 2 bases respectively, with 3 bases between them. The assay was immunoSEQ multiplex PCR, and TCRdb's table has in-frame clones only and misses some. The sample gives approximately 470,000 clones, around 87% of which show up once; roughly 0.72% is in the top ten. This clonotype originated in a woman aged 18-29 years who had recovered from COVID-19. What was sequenced was PBMCs or T cells enriched from blood (not recorded which). The chain links TRBV18 to TRBJ2-5; the D is unclear. The CDR3 spells CASPQETQYF. As DNA, the CDR3 is TGTGCCAGCCCGCAAGAGACCCAGTACTTC.